Listed below are T cell receptor beta chains from one sample, sequenced in a study of T-cell reconstitution after alpha-beta-depleted transplantation in children. TCRdb used MiXCR to reprocess the PCR reads, holding one entry per CDR3 protein. The table shows around 670,000 distinct CDR3 sequences, with 13% occurring only once. This specimen consisted of PBMCs, obtained before TCRalphabeta/CD19-depleted stem cell transplant. Source of these receptors: a girl aged 2 to 9 with congenital amegakaryocytic thrombocytopenia, due to receive a stem cell transplant. CDR3s include the opening cysteine and the closing phenylalanine or tryptophan. D genes are given only for firm matches. The size field is filled for only some rows; it gives once, few, many or a size class.

abundance: few; j_gene: TRBJ2-7; v_gene: TRBV20-1; d_gene: TRBD2; CDR3aa: CSATTQTRTSGDNYEQYF; CDR3nt: TGCAGTGCTACAACCCAGACCCGGACTAGCGGAGATAACTACGAGCAGTACTTC
abundance: many; j_gene: TRBJ2-7; v_gene: TRBV20-1; d_gene: TRBD2; CDR3aa: CSARLSGSPYEQYF; CDR3nt: TGCAGTGCTAGGTTGAGCGGGAGCCCCTACGAGCAGTACTTC
abundance: many; j_gene: TRBJ1-1; v_gene: TRBV5-1; d_gene: NA; CDR3aa: CASSTEAGTRSEAFF; CDR3nt: TGCGCCAGCAGCACGGAGGCCGGGACAAGGTCAGAAGCTTTCTTT
abundance: many; j_gene: TRBJ2-3; v_gene: TRBV29-1; d_gene: NA; CDR3aa: CSVDWLTVGSTDTQYF; CDR3nt: TGCAGCGTTGATTGGTTGACAGTTGGAAGCACAGATACGCAGTATTTT
abundance: many; j_gene: TRBJ2-2; v_gene: TRBV20-1; d_gene: TRBD1; CDR3aa: CSASTGVTGELFF; CDR3nt: TGCAGTGCTTCGACAGGGGTAACCGGGGAGCTGTTTTTT
abundance: many; j_gene: TRBJ1-1; v_gene: TRBV29-1; d_gene: NA; CDR3aa: CSAQLTGTYTEAFF; CDR3nt: TGCAGCGCCCAACTAACAGGGACTTACACTGAAGCTTTCTTT
abundance: NA; j_gene: TRBJ2-1; v_gene: TRBV20-1; d_gene: NA; CDR3aa: CSARVGFGQQYNEQFF; CDR3nt: TGCAGTGCTAGAGTCGGATTCGGCCAGCAGTACAATGAGCAGTTCTTC
abundance: few; j_gene: TRBJ2-7; v_gene: TRBV5-1; d_gene: TRBD1; CDR3aa: CASSRGQHSYEQYF; CDR3nt: TGCGCCAGCAGCAGGGGACAGCATTCCTACGAGCAGTACTTC
abundance: many; j_gene: TRBJ2-7; v_gene: TRBV6-5; d_gene: TRBD2; CDR3aa: CASRTSGSTYEQYF; CDR3nt: TGTGCCAGCAGAACTAGCGGGAGTACCTACGAGCAGTACTTC
abundance: few; j_gene: TRBJ2-1; v_gene: TRBV20-1; d_gene: NA; CDR3aa: CSAHAGGRYNEQFF; CDR3nt: TGCAGTGCGCATGCCGGAGGACGGTACAATGAGCAGTTCTTC
abundance: many; j_gene: TRBJ2-7; v_gene: TRBV6-1; d_gene: TRBD2; CDR3aa: CASSTSGYTYEQYF; CDR3nt: TGTGCCAGCAGCACTAGCGGGTACACCTACGAGCAGTACTTC
abundance: NA; j_gene: TRBJ2-7; v_gene: TRBV20-1; d_gene: NA; CDR3aa: CSARPLQAHYEQYF; CDR3nt: TGCAGTGCTAGACCCCTGCAGGCGCACTACGAGCAGTACTTC
abundance: few; j_gene: TRBJ2-5; v_gene: TRBV7-9; d_gene: NA; CDR3aa: CASSLGASFQETQYF; CDR3nt: TGTGCCAGCAGCTTGGGGGCCAGCTTCCAAGAGACCCAGTACTTC
abundance: many; j_gene: TRBJ2-3; v_gene: TRBV28; d_gene: TRBD2; CDR3aa: CASGPGGNPDTQYF; CDR3nt: TGTGCCAGCGGTCCGGGAGGTAACCCAGATACGCAGTATTTT